This T cell receptor (beta chain) was observed in a study of type 1 regulatory T cells. Study at large: T-allo10 is an in vitro-generated, Tr1-enriched CD4 T cell product specific for alloantigen.

TCRdb analysed the reads with MiXCR anew, one entry per CDR3 protein. Of 15,000 to 20,000 distinct CDR3 sequences in the sample, roughly a tenth were seen once. This CDR3 is 14 amino acids long. V dropped 1 base and J dropped 3 bases, with 9 bases sitting between them. Germline V gene lookup returns CDR1 LGHDT and CDR2 YNNKEL (reference sequence). This clonotype was observed a handful of times. The gene calls are TRBV3-1 and TRBJ1-2; D is uncertain. The sequence was obtained from a human donor in good health. Sequenced input: CD4+ T cells, either the whole sample or a sorted fraction (not recorded which). CDR3 nucleotides: TGTGCCAGCAGCCAAGTGGAAGGGCACTATGGCTACACCTTC. This encodes CASSQVEGHYGYTF.